This TCR beta chain was captured by sequencing in a study of blood T cell repertoires in COVID-19. Study-wide background: Samples representing acute and convalescent COVID-19 were sourced from the United States, Italy and Spain.

Original processing notes: Estimation of nucleated cell counts was performed using reference gene primer amplification. Clones were read by immunoSEQ multiplex PCR, and TCRdb kept only the in-frame ones, dropping some. That table furnishes V, J and clone size, whereas the DNA furnished D and trimming. The repertoire has 45,000 to 60,000 clones, 75% to 90% of them found once; the top ten carry about 15%. The CDR3 loop spans 15 amino acids. The germline CDR1 and CDR2 sequences are SNHLY and FYNNEI. J lost 10 bases, V lost 7 bases, and 12 bases had no gene match. The receptor comes from a human donor in a cohort sampled during active COVID-19. The V call is TRBV2, the J call TRBJ1-6; TRBD1 matches at 8 bases. The specimen sequenced was peripheral blood. CDR3 bases: TGTGCCAGCAAGGGGCAGGGGGCGGTGTGGTCACCCCTCCACTTT. As protein: CASKGQGAVWSPLHF.